This T cell receptor (beta chain) was sequenced during a study of cytomegalovirus exposure and HLA in healthy donors. Study summary: The platform used for the 120 or so validation repertoires matched that of the roughly 630 first-cohort repertoires, a later analysis reported.

The donors were members of the validation cohort, which comprised approximately 120 subjects and was separate from the first cohort of roughly 700 subjects. Whole-study findings and limits: Accounts indicate the classifier identified cytomegalovirus status with strong specificity and sensitivity.

A note on this clone: Its antigen is not identified.

Profiled with immunoSEQ multiplex PCR; TCRdb holds only in-frame clones, not every one. The data hold 130,000 to 150,000 clones, with around 88% observed a single time. Material for sequencing was PBMCs. This clonotype was sampled from a woman aged 18-29 years in good health and CMV-seropositive.

Here the CDR3 reads CSVRQVRTGYTF. The DNA of the CDR3 is TGCAGCGTGCGACAGGTTCGGACTGGCTACACCTTC. V is TRBV29-1 and J is TRBJ1-2; perhaps TRBD1 as D (6 bases). Germline-derived CDR1 and CDR2 are SQVTM and ANQGSEA. V was pared by 6 bases and J by 7 bases, with 15 bases between. CDR3 length: 12 amino acids. The full variable domain, with the rest looked up from reference TRBV29-1 and TRBJ1-2, is SAVISQKPSRDICQRGTSLTIQCQVDSQVTMMFWYRQQPGQSLTLIATANQGSEATYESGFVIDKFPISRPNLTFSTLTVSNMSPEDSSIYLCSVRQVRTGYTFGSGTRLTVV.